Listed below are T cell receptor beta chains from one sample, sequenced in a study of identical twins. TCRdb re-analysed the 5' RACE reads in MiXCR, keeping a single row per CDR3 protein. The sample has around 490,000 distinct CDR3 sequences, about 20% seen once. These data also featured in a second study, about yellow fever vaccine responses in identical twins.

The sample comprised CD4+ T cells sorted from blood. Receptor source: a woman aged 18-30 years in good health. CDR3s include the opening cysteine and the closing phenylalanine or tryptophan.

V | CDR3
TRBV20-1 | CSAGATSGVNNEQFF
TRBV5-1 | CASSHQGVLETQYF
TRBV15 | CATSKTLAGGVETQYF
TRBV12-5 | CAGIINTGELFF
TRBV12-3/TRBV12-4 | CASSLPAGSHIAFF
TRBV7-8 | CASSFERVAKNIQYF
TRBV7-2 | CASSGTSGFGELFF
TRBV20-1 | CSASPPNPAETQYF
TRBV3-1 | CASSQGTGAGEQYF
TRBV20-1 | CSARNPGQATTSTDTQYF
TRBV4-2 | CASSQAPGRGSETQYF
TRBV7-9 | CASSWTGRMNTEAFF
TRBV7-3 | CASSLMPEPTGELFF
TRBV24-1 | CATRKTGGNTEAFF
TRBV10-3 | CAITRGGLYGYTF
TRBV20-1 | CSARGPNTPGNTIYF
TRBV12-3/TRBV12-4 | CASSLGSGGDLYGEQFF
TRBV12-3/TRBV12-4 | CASSLSTNPGNTIYF
TRBV7-2 | CASSLAGMDRVPYEQYF
TRBV5-1 | CASSRTDPSNQPQHF
TRBV6-5 | CASSHGTENEQFF
TRBV10-3 | CATEEPGTEAFF
TRBV14 | CASSQDYASTNEQFF
TRBV14 | CASSRDRGQGRSYNEQFF
TRBV5-6 | CASAYGTLDNSPLHF
TRBV24-1 | CATSDFAGLTSTDTQYF
TRBV6-2/TRBV6-3 | CASSLRGATELLSSYNEQFF